The present entry profiles one T cell receptor beta chain with its context. This specimen comes from a study of T cells in Graves' hyperthyroidism and ophthalmopathy. RNA transcripts served as the template for amplifying TCR beta CDR3 regions. Primed by the HTBI set, a first-round RT-PCR was run on the TCR CDR3. One entry per CDR3 protein results from TCRdb running MiXCR on the multiplex PCR reads. This sample has over 500,000 distinct CDR3 sequences; around 50% occur once, and the top ten carry about 45%. Germline CDR1 is DFQATT and CDR2 is SNEGSKA (reference sequence). With V trimmed by 2 bases and J by 4 bases, 7 bases remained unmatched. The CDR3 sequence is 15 residues long.

Sequenced material: peripheral blood or thyroid tissue (not recorded which). The sequence was collected from an adult woman with Graves' disease, either hyperthyroidism or ophthalmopathy (not recorded which). The chain has TRBV20-1 and TRBJ1-4, with 7 bases aligning to TRBD1. For the CDR3, the DNA is TGCAGTGCTAGACGCGACAGGGAGTTTAATGAAAAACTGTTTTTT. The encoded protein is CSARRDREFNEKLFF.